This TCR beta chain comes out of a study of blood T cell repertoires in COVID-19. Across the study: Sites across the United States, Italy and Spain contributed samples from acute and convalescent COVID-19.

Germline CDR1 and CDR2: SGHTA and FQGTGA. Trimming stripped 3 bases from V and 4 bases from J, with 11 bases between. CDR3 length: 14 residues. Measured with immunoSEQ multiplex PCR; TCRdb has only the in-frame clones, and not every one. The table includes some 360,000 clones, about 90% detected once. Material: peripheral blood. This rearrangement joins TRBV7-3 to TRBJ2-3, with TRBD1 as a possible D gene (6 bases). This receptor was obtained from a woman between 55 and 75 years old with COVID-19, enrolled during active disease. CDR3: CASSFTGSADTQYF. CDR3 DNA sequence: TGTGCCAGCAGCTTCACAGGGTCGGCAGATACGCAGTATTTT.